A single sample gave rise to the 16 T cell receptor beta chains below, sequenced in a study of vaccination and CD4 T cells after COVID-19. Treatment meaning: approximately nine-day PBMC culture with coronavirus spike peptide pools or control peptides (ViraFEST assay). These receptors' targets are unknown. The Oncomine TCR Beta short-read assay was applied to DNA of cultured CD4+ T cells. MiXCR, applied by TCRdb to the PCR reads, yields one record per CDR3 protein. The table shows approximately 9,500 distinct CDR3 sequences, with 30% occurring only once. This material consisted of CD4+ T cells from blood, cultured in vitro, taken after SARS-CoV-2 vaccination. The source is a human donor who had recovered from COVID-19.

This clonotype was seen a few times. The gene calls are TRBV28 and TRBJ1-2; 8 bases align to TRBD1. V shed 8 bases, J shed 6 bases, and the junction held 11 bases outside the gene matches. The germline V gene has CDR1 MDHEN and CDR2 SYDVKM. The CDR3 is 14 residues long. This CDR3 reads CASLIRDRYNGYTF. The CDR3 DNA is TGTGCCAGCTTGATCCGGGACAGGTATAATGGCTACACCTTC.

This rearrangement joins TRBV6-2 or TRBV6-3 to TRBJ1-2; a weak D match, TRBD1 (5 bases). In germline, CDR1 is MNHEY, CDR2 SVGEGT. The CDR3 consists of 17 residues. The V end lost 6 bases, the J end lost 0 bases, and 20 bases lay between the germline ends. The CDR3 sequence: CASRPPWGGNPNYGYTF. The CDR3 coding sequence is TGTGCCAGCAGACCCCCATGGGGGGGAAACCCTAACTATGGCTACACCTTC.

The V call is TRBV18, the J call TRBJ2-7; 8 bases map to TRBD2. J gave up 4 bases and V 0 bases, and 2 bases lay outside the gene matches. Germline assignment: CDR1 KGHSH and CDR2 LQKENI. The CDR3 length is 14 residues. The CDR3 is CASSPPGLGYEQYF. The CDR3 bases are TGTGCCAGCTCACCACCGGGACTAGGATACGAGCAGTACTTC.

V usage is TRBV19 and J usage is TRBJ2-6; the D is unclear. V lost 3 bases and J lost 2, with 17 bases in between. Germline loops: CDR1 LNHDA, CDR2 SQIVND (reference sequence). CDR3 length: 18 residues. The CDR3 protein is CASSMSVGGVPGANVLTF. The CDR3 nucleotides are TGTGCCAGTAGTATGTCGGTGGGTGGGGTTCCTGGGGCCAACGTCCTGACTTTC.

The chain carries TRBV6-1 and TRBJ2-1; 10 bases match TRBD2. Trimming took 6 bases from V and 8 from J; bases not matched to a gene: 16. The CDR3 consists of 17 residues. Per germline, CDR1 MNHNS and CDR2 SASEGT. The CDR3 nucleotides are TGTGCCAGCAGAACAAGCGGGAGGGCCGGGCGTGGTGATGAGCAGTTCTTC. This encodes CASRTSGRAGRGDEQFF.

The rearrangement links TRBV27 to TRBJ1-1, with D possibly TRBD1 on 5 matching bases. Trimming removed 1 base at V and 5 bases at J, with 8 bases between. Germline CDR1 reads MNHEY; CDR2 reads SMNVEV (reference sequence). There are 13 residues in the CDR3. The CDR3 is CASSLFGGTEAFF. The CDR3 bases are TGTGCCAGCAGTTTATTCGGGGGGACTGAAGCTTTCTTT.

The chain recombines TRBV27 with TRBJ2-4; 7 positions agree with TRBD1. Trimming cost V 4 bases and J 0 bases; bases outside gene matches: 6. The CDR3 runs to 16 residues. Germline V gene sequence: CDR1 MNHEY, CDR2 SMNVEV (reference sequence). The chain's CDR3 is CASSSRDSLAKNIQYF. CDR3 nucleotides: TGTGCCAGCAGTTCCCGGGACAGTCTAGCCAAAAACATTCAGTACTTC.

V and J are TRBV19 and TRBJ1-2, with D uncertain. The CDR3 length is 12 residues. The V end lost 7 bases, the J end lost 4 bases, and 10 bases lay between the germline ends. Germline V CDR1 and CDR2: LNHDA, SQIVND (reference sequence). CDR3 in amino acids: CASKPDGYGYTF. The CDR3 region has the DNA TGTGCCAGTAAACCCGACGGCTATGGCTACACCTTC.

This clonotype is medium-sized within its sample. This chain uses TRBV27 with TRBJ1-5; unclear D gene. V was shortened by 6 bases and J by 3 bases, with 21 bases between the two germline ends. CDR3 length: 17 amino acids. Per germline, CDR1 MNHEY and CDR2 SMNVEV (reference sequence). CDR3 sequence: CASSLVAQVGHNQPQHF. CDR3 nucleotides: TGTGCCAGCAGCCTAGTGGCACAAGTGGGCCACAATCAGCCCCAGCATTTT.

This clonotype was found a few times. The chain's CDR3 is CASGLADRDNSPLHF. CDR3 nucleotide sequence: TGTGCCAGCGGACTGGCGGACAGGGATAATTCACCCCTCCACTTT. This chain uses TRBV28 with TRBJ1-6, with 8 bases matching TRBD1. The CDR3 is made up of 15 amino acids. Unmatched junction bases numbered 8, after V lost 8 bases and J lost 5 bases. Germline-derived CDR1 and CDR2 are MDHEN and SYDVKM. Supplemented by reference TRBV28 and TRBJ1-6, the full variable domain reads DVKVTQSSRYLVKRTGEKVFLECVQDMDHENMFWYRQDPGLGLRLIYFSYDVKMKEKGDIPEGYSVSREKKERFSLILESASTNQTSMYLCASGLADRDNSPLHFGNGTRLTVT.

The chain uses TRBV20-1 and TRBJ2-5; no reliable D call. Germline CDR1 and CDR2: DFQATT and SNEGSKA (reference sequence). The germline V and J ends were trimmed by 1 base and 2 bases, with 5 bases remaining between them. This CDR3 has 12 amino acids. The CDR3 region is CSARAKQETQYF. DNA of the CDR3: TGCAGTGCTAGAGCGAAGCAAGAGACCCAGTACTTC.

This clonotype was detected once. The V call is TRBV6-1, the J call TRBJ1-1; unclear D gene. Trimming took 11 bases from V and 0 from J, leaving 19 bases between them. The CDR3 extends over 15 amino acids. Per germline, CDR1 MNHNS and CDR2 SASEGT. Here the CDR3 reads CAAAGRTEMNTEAFF. The CDR3 DNA sequence: TGTGCCGCCGCCGGCCGGACTGAGATGAACACTGAAGCTTTCTTT.

V is TRBV5-1 and J is TRBJ1-1; tentative D call: TRBD1 (6 bases). The V end lost 3 bases, the J end lost 6 bases, and 21 bases lay between the germline ends. CDR3 length: 16 residues. Germline V gene lookup returns CDR1 SGHRS and CDR2 YFSETQ. The CDR3, as DNA: TGCGCCAGCAGCTCGGTAACCGGGACACCCGGGGCTGAAGCTTTCTTT. Amino acid sequence: CASSSVTGTPGAEAFF.

This chain uses TRBV7-2 with TRBJ2-3; D is unresolved. Between the trimmed V and J ends, which lost 4 bases and 2 bases, there was a span of 4 bases. This CDR3 region has 12 residues. The germline V gene encodes CDR1 SGHTA and CDR2 FQGNSA. CDR3 amino acids: CASSSVTDTQYF. The CDR3 DNA reads TGTGCCAGCAGCTCTGTCACAGATACGCAGTATTTT.

The J gene is TRBJ2-7, the V gene TRBV4-3, with 10 positions matching TRBD2. The V gene end was trimmed by 0 bases and the J gene end by 2 bases; junction bases not matched to a gene: 4. Germline V gives CDR1 LGHNA, CDR2 YSLEER. The CDR3 covers 16 residues. The CDR3 coding sequence is TGCGCCAGCAGCCAAGACCCTAGCGGGGGTCCCTACGAGCAGTACTTC. Protein product: CASSQDPSGGPYEQYF.

The sample holds a few counts of this clonotype. CDR3 amino acids: CASRVDRGSNQPQHF. CDR3 nucleotide sequence: TGTGCCAGCAGAGTCGACAGGGGGAGCAATCAGCCCCAGCATTTT. This sequence joins TRBV6-1 and TRBJ1-5; TRBD1 matches 9 bases. The CDR3 runs to 15 residues. Trimming removed 6 bases from V and 1 base from J; junction bases left unmatched: 4. The germline V gene encodes CDR1 MNHNS and CDR2 SASEGT.